Listed here are 25 T cell receptor beta chains from one sample, sequenced in a study of vaccination effects on CD4 cells after COVID-19. Their antigens are not known. TCRdb's copy holds only in-frame clones and misses some; the assay was immunoSEQ multiplex PCR. The sample includes under 35,000 clones, around 70% of them seen just once. The authors isolated CD4+ T cells after about 10 days of culture. The participants, recipients of two vaccine doses, got either BNT162b2 or mRNA-1273. The specimen was CD4+ T cells from PBMCs cultured without peptide, collected after COVID-19 vaccination. These TCRs come from a human donor who received a COVID-19 vaccine.

There are a few counts of this clone. The V and J genes are TRBV3-1 (or the pseudogene TRBV3-2) and TRBJ2-7, with 14 positions matching TRBD2. Unmatched junction bases numbered 11, after V lost 4 bases and J lost 0 bases. The CDR3 is 19 residues long. Germline assignment: CDR1 LGHDT and CDR2 YNNKEL (reference sequence). The CDR3 nucleotides are TGTGCCAGCAGCCGCAAAGCTCCGGGACTAGCGGGAGCCTCCTACGAGCAGTACTTC. Protein product: CASSRKAPGLAGASYEQYF.

The chain employs TRBV4-2 and TRBJ1-1; the match to TRBD1 covers 7 bases. J gave up 5 bases and V 2 bases, and 8 bases lay outside the gene matches. This CDR3 spans 15 amino acids. Looked up from germline, CDR1 is LGHNA and CDR2 is YNFKEQ. The CDR3 loop reads CASSQFDREKTEAFF. The CDR3 DNA reads as TGTGCCAGCAGCCAATTTGACAGGGAGAAAACTGAAGCTTTCTTT.

J is TRBJ2-1 and V is TRBV3-1 (or the pseudogene TRBV3-2); D call uncertain. V was cut by 5 bases and J by 6 bases, with 14 bases left in between. Germline CDR1 reads LGHDT; CDR2 reads YNNKEL (reference sequence). The CDR3 loop spans 14 amino acids. The CDR3 coding sequence is TGTGCCAGCAGCGATACAAGGAAATCCAATGAGCAGTTCTTC. Its translation is CASSDTRKSNEQFF.

V and J are TRBV11-3 and TRBJ2-7, with 8 bases aligning to TRBD2. J was trimmed by 5 bases and V by 2 bases; bases with no gene match: 8. This CDR3 contains 15 residues. CDR1 is SGHNT, CDR2 YENEEA, per germline. In nucleotides, the CDR3 is TGTGCCAGCAGCTTAAGTCCTAGCGGGTTCCACGAGCAGTACTTC. Residues: CASSLSPSGFHEQYF.

The rearrangement uses TRBV11-2 and TRBJ2-2, with 9 nucleotides matching TRBD2. This CDR3 has 15 amino acids. The ends lost 3 bases at V and 6 bases at J; junction bases unmatched: 5. CDR1 SGHAT and CDR2 FQNNGV come from the germline V gene. The CDR3 reads CASSFTRGGPGELFF. CDR3 sequence (DNA): TGTGCCAGCAGCTTTACGCGGGGGGGCCCCGGGGAGCTGTTTTTT.

A few counts support this clone. V and J are TRBV6-1 and TRBJ1-3; D is undetermined. Germline values: CDR1 MNHNS, CDR2 SASEGT. V was pared by 1 base and J by 8 bases, with 12 bases between. CDR3 size: 14 residues. The CDR3 protein is CASSEVRARDTIYF. The CDR3, as DNA: TGTGCCAGCAGTGAAGTAAGGGCAAGGGACACCATATATTTT.

The CDR3 is CASSPNRETQYF. The DNA for the CDR3 is TGCGCCAGCAGCCCCAATCGGGAGACCCAGTACTTC. V gene TRBV5-1 combines with J gene TRBJ2-5, with unresolved D. The V gene's germline CDR1 is SGHRS and CDR2 YFSETQ. This CDR3 has 12 residues. Trimming pared 4 bases from V and 5 bases from J, leaving 9 bases between.

The CDR3 coding sequence is TGCGCCAGCAGCTTGTCTCCAGTAAGCTCCTACGAGCAGTACTTC. This gives the protein CASSLSPVSSYEQYF. The V gene is TRBV5-1, the J gene TRBJ2-7, with D unresolved. CDR3 length: 15 amino acids. Germline V gene data show CDR1 as SGHRS and CDR2 as YFSETQ. The V end lost 1 base, the J end lost 0 bases, and 11 bases lay between the germline ends.

The V gene is TRBV5-8, the J gene TRBJ2-3, with D perhaps matching TRBD2 (6 bases). Germline values: CDR1 SGHTS, CDR2 YDEGEE. This CDR3 region has 17 residues. Trimming took off 0 bases at V and 8 bases at J, with 22 bases between the two ends. The CDR3 region is CASSLEVLGGERGTQYF. In DNA form, the CDR3 reads TGTGCCAGCAGCTTGGAGGTCTTGGGGGGAGAGAGGGGTACGCAGTATTTT.

The CDR3 reads CATSGQGGSLTDTQYF. CDR3 DNA sequence: TGTGCCACCAGTGGTCAAGGCGGGAGTCTGACAGATACGCAGTATTTT. This chain joins TRBV24-1 and TRBJ2-3; 7 bases match TRBD2. The germline gives CDR1 KGHDR, CDR2 SFDVKD. This CDR3 region has 16 residues. Losses at the gene ends were 5 bases for V and 3 bases for J; bases not matched to a gene: 10.

The table lists this clone with a few counts. The V call is TRBV7-9, the J call TRBJ1-1; D unclear. The V and J ends lost 5 bases and 4 bases respectively, with 11 bases between them. Germline CDR1 is SEHNR and CDR2 is FQNEAQ (reference sequence). CDR3 length: 13 residues. CDR3 coding DNA: TGTGCCAGCAGCCGCGGGGAAGGCACTGAAGCTTTCTTT. As protein: CASSRGEGTEAFF.

A few counts support this clone. This chain uses TRBV7-9 with TRBJ1-1; 9 nucleotides align to TRBD1. The J segment lost 2 bases and the V segment lost 5 bases, leaving 3 bases of the junction unmatched. The CDR3 contains 14 residues. Germline values: CDR1 SEHNR, CDR2 FQNEAQ (reference sequence). The CDR3 loop is CASSKDRGNTEAFF. CDR3 coding DNA: TGTGCCAGCAGCAAGGACAGGGGAAACACTGAAGCTTTCTTT.

V and J are TRBV6-2 or TRBV6-3 and TRBJ2-5; 8 bases are shared with TRBD1. Germline lookup yields CDR1 MNHEY and CDR2 SVGEGT. The CDR3 loop spans 15 amino acids. With V trimmed by 5 bases and J by 7 bases, 12 bases remained unmatched. The CDR3 sequence is CASSRSEDRGGTQYF. The DNA for the CDR3 is TGTGCCAGCAGTCGATCGGAAGACAGGGGAGGGACCCAGTACTTC.

The CDR3: CASSTSNRGESPLHF. The CDR3 DNA reads TGTGCCAGCTCGACCAGTAACAGGGGCGAATCACCCCTCCACTTT. V and J are TRBV18 and TRBJ1-6; TRBD1 matches at 7 bases. Germline-derived CDR1 and CDR2 are KGHSH and LQKENI. V gave up 6 bases and J gave up 10 bases; unmatched junction bases: 12. The CDR3 is made up of 15 amino acids.

The chain has TRBV6-2 or TRBV6-3 and TRBJ2-7; D gene unclear. V was trimmed by 6 bases and J by 2 bases, leaving 5 bases between them. CDR1 and CDR2 from the germline V gene are MNHEY and SVGEGT. The length of the CDR3 is 11 residues. The CDR3 DNA reads as TGTGCCAGCAGCCATACCTACGAGCAGTACTTC. This translates into CASSHTYEQYF.

This clone was seen more than once but under ten times. This chain joins TRBV11-1 and TRBJ2-1; D remains unclear. Trimming left V 3 bases short and J 0 bases short, with 9 bases between. This CDR3 has 15 residues. Germline V gene sequence: CDR1 SGHAT, CDR2 FQDESV (reference sequence). CDR3 sequence: CASSFSRSSYNEQFF. CDR3 nucleotides: TGTGCCAGCAGCTTTTCGCGTAGCTCCTACAATGAGCAGTTCTTC. Based on the CDR3 plus reference TRBV11-1 and TRBJ2-1, the full variable domain is EAEVAQSPRYKITEKSQAVAFWCDPISGHATLYWYRQILGQGPELLVQFQDESVVDDSQLPKDRFSAERLKGVDSTLKIQPAELGDSAMYLCASSFSRSSYNEQFFGPGTRLTVL.

The chain recombines TRBV7-3 with TRBJ2-4; maybe TRBD2 (6 bases). CDR1 is SGHTA and CDR2 is FQGTGA in the germline V gene. The CDR3 totals 16 residues. V was clipped by 0 bases and J by 1 base, with 10 bases between them. DNA for the CDR3: TGTGCCAGCAGCTTAACCGGGGGTGCCGCCAAAAACATTCAGTACTTC. Residues: CASSLTGGAAKNIQYF.

This clone was seen only a few times. This chain uses TRBV4-1 with TRBJ1-4; unclear D gene. V was trimmed by 1 base and J by 4 bases, leaving 16 bases between them. The CDR3 is 17 amino acids. In germline, CDR1 is MGHRA, CDR2 YSYEKL. As DNA, the CDR3 is TGCGCCAGCAGCCAAGGGGAACCGACAAGAGTTAATGAAAAACTGTTTTTT. Encoded protein: CASSQGEPTRVNEKLFF.

This clone occurred a few times. This chain connects TRBV25-1 to TRBJ2-1; D gene unclear. CDR1 is MGHDK, CDR2 SYGVNS, per germline. The V end was cut by 3 bases, the J end by 0 bases, with 6 bases between. This CDR3 has 14 residues. The CDR3 DNA is TGTGCCAGCAGTGACTCAAGCTCCTACAATGAGCAGTTCTTC. Protein: CASSDSSSYNEQFF.

The chain uses TRBV18 and TRBJ1-2; perhaps TRBD1 as D (6 bases). The V and J ends lost 2 bases and 5 bases respectively, with 15 bases between them. The CDR3 is 15 residues long. CDR1 KGHSH and CDR2 LQKENI come from the germline V gene. CDR3 DNA: TGTGCCAGCTCACCAGAGGATCAGGGGTCGTATGGCTACACCTTC. Protein product: CASSPEDQGSYGYTF.

The V gene is TRBV5-4, the J gene TRBJ1-6, with 9 bases aligning to TRBD1. The length of the CDR3 is 15 residues. The germline V gene has CDR1 SGHNT and CDR2 YYREEE (reference sequence). V gave up 6 bases and J gave up 4 bases; unmatched junction bases: 5. The CDR3 loop is CASTQGQGYNSPLHF. Here the CDR3 DNA reads TGTGCCAGCACGCAAGGACAGGGGTATAATTCACCCCTCCACTTT.

The V and J genes are TRBV6-6 and TRBJ2-2; D is unresolved. Trimming left V 5 bases short and J 3 bases short, with 19 bases between. The germline V gene has CDR1 MNHNY and CDR2 SVGAGI (reference sequence). CDR3 length: 17 residues. This chain's CDR3 is CASSPTRAPAHTGELFF. CDR3 DNA sequence: TGTGCCAGCAGTCCCACCCGGGCCCCGGCCCACACCGGGGAGCTGTTTTTT.

The chain combines TRBV7-9 with TRBJ1-2; D unclear. The CDR3 spans 17 residues. Looked up from germline, CDR1 is SEHNR and CDR2 is FQNEAQ (reference sequence). V was pared by 1 base and J by 3 bases, with 18 bases between. The CDR3 sequence is CASSLVSWPGRDYGYTF. The CDR3 bases are TGTGCCAGCAGCTTAGTTAGCTGGCCCGGAAGAGACTATGGCTACACCTTC.

This clone turned up a few times. The rearrangement joins TRBV3-1 (or the pseudogene TRBV3-2) to TRBJ1-1; D call uncertain. The CDR3 is made up of 14 amino acids. The V gene's germline CDR1 is LGHDT and CDR2 YNNKEL (reference sequence). Trimming cost V 3 bases and J 2 bases, with 10 bases left between them. CDR3 protein: CASSHWEINTEAFF. The CDR3 DNA reads TGTGCCAGCAGCCACTGGGAGATCAACACTGAAGCTTTCTTT.

The chain has TRBV4-3 and TRBJ2-5; TRBD1 or TRBD2 may be the D gene (5 bases each). There are 16 residues in the CDR3. V lost 0 bases and J 5 bases, leaving 16 bases between the germline ends. In germline, CDR1 is LGHNA, CDR2 YSLEER. CDR3 amino acids: CASSQDSGRGSETQYF. CDR3 sequence (DNA): TGCGCCAGCAGCCAAGATTCAGGGAGAGGATCGGAGACCCAGTACTTC.